The sequence of this T cell receptor beta chain was determined in a study of blood T cell repertoires in COVID-19. In the study overall: Samples taken during acute and convalescent COVID-19 were collected in the United States, Italy and Spain. T cells, B-cell-depleted T cells, or PBMCs provided the cDNA or gDNA that served as material.

The CDR3 is 16 amino acids. The ends lost 0 bases at V and 3 bases at J; junction bases unmatched: 7. Germline loops: CDR1 LGHNA, CDR2 YSLEER. Authors' methods: Counts of nucleated cells, estimated from reference gene primer amplification, were obtained. Profiling relied on immunoSEQ multiplex PCR, and the TCRdb table lists in-frame clones only, not all of them. V, J and clone size were drawn from that table, and D and trimming were deduced from the DNA. Of hundreds of thousands of clones in the sample, more than 75% were seen once. This receptor was identified in a woman aged 45-59 years with active or convalescent COVID-19. This chain joins TRBV4-3 and TRBJ1-2; 7 positions agree with TRBD1. The sequencing input was peripheral blood. In DNA form, the CDR3 reads TGCGCCAGCAGCCAAGATCGAGGGGGCGCCGACTATGGCTACACCTTC. It translates to CASSQDRGGADYGYTF.